These 9 T cell receptor beta chains were all obtained from the same sample, sequenced in a study of T cell responses to AZD1222 COVID-19 vaccine. Only in-frame clones appear in the TCRdb table, and some are missing; sequencing was by immunoSEQ multiplex PCR. The sample records more than 20,000 clones, around 86% being singletons. Material: peripheral blood, obtained 28 days after the second AZD1222 dose. These receptors came from an adult who received the AZD1222 COVID-19 vaccine.

The chain carries TRBV7-3 and TRBJ1-2; possible D gene TRBD1, 6 bases. The CDR3 spans 13 residues. Germline loops: CDR1 SGHTA, CDR2 FQGTGA. V was shortened by 6 bases and J by 6 bases, with 14 bases between the two germline ends. The CDR3 loop reads CASSRGQGNGYTF. The CDR3 DNA reads TGTGCCAGCAGTCGAGGGCAGGGGAATGGCTACACCTTC.

The chain combines TRBV9 with TRBJ2-1, with TRBD2 as a possible D gene (6 bases). Germline V gene lookup returns CDR1 SGDLS and CDR2 YYNGEE. The CDR3 has 14 amino acids. V shed 0 bases and J shed 4 bases, with 8 bases lying between them. The CDR3 DNA sequence: TGTGCCAGCAGCGTAGACGGGAGATACAATGAGCAGTTCTTC. This encodes CASSVDGRYNEQFF.

The chain has TRBV5-6 and TRBJ2-3; weak D call: TRBD2 (6 bases). V was clipped by 0 bases and J by 0 bases, with 8 bases between them. Germline V lookup: CDR1 SGHDT, CDR2 YYEEEE. The CDR3 runs to 15 residues. CDR3: CASSLGSGSTDTQYF. In DNA, the CDR3 is TGTGCCAGCAGCTTGGGGAGCGGGAGCACAGATACGCAGTATTTT.

The J gene is TRBJ1-3, the V gene TRBV9; possibly TRBD1 for D (5 bases). Germline assignment: CDR1 SGDLS and CDR2 YYNGEE. CDR3 length: 15 residues. Trimming took off 0 bases at V and 1 base at J, with 8 bases between the two ends. CDR3 sequence reads: CASSVDGGSGNTIYF. The CDR3 DNA sequence: TGTGCCAGCAGCGTAGACGGGGGTTCTGGAAACACCATATATTTT.

CDR3 sequence: CAISPTGSSYEQYF. Written as DNA, the CDR3 is TGTGCCATCAGCCCGACAGGGAGCTCCTACGAGCAGTACTTC. The chain recombines TRBV10-3 with TRBJ2-7, with TRBD1 matching over 7 bases. V shed 6 bases and J 0 bases; nucleotides not matched to a gene: 5. Germline V CDR1 and CDR2: ENHRY, SYGVKD. This CDR3 is 14 amino acids long.

The chain joins TRBV5-4 to TRBJ2-2; TRBD2 matches 11 bases. The V segment lost 4 bases and the J segment 4 bases; nucleotides outside the gene matches: 6. CDR1 and CDR2 (germline): SGHNT, YYREEE (reference sequence). The CDR3 is 16 residues long. The CDR3 DNA reads TGTGCCAGCAGCGGCGCTAGCGGGAGGACCACCGGGGAGCTGTTTTTT. Translating gives CASSGASGRTTGELFF.

The V and J genes are TRBV5-1 and TRBJ2-7; D gene unclear. Trimming stripped 0 bases from V and 3 bases from J, with 7 bases between. Germline V gives CDR1 SGHRS, CDR2 YFSETQ. The CDR3 totals 13 residues. CDR3 DNA sequence: TGCGCCAGCAGCTTGGTGTGGTTCTACGAGCAGTACTTC. Its protein product is CASSLVWFYEQYF.

This clone appeared a single time. V is TRBV5-1 and J is TRBJ2-1, with D hard to call. CDR3 size: 15 residues. Trimming cost V 1 base and J 0 bases, with 8 bases left between them. The V gene's germline CDR1 is SGHRS and CDR2 YFSETQ. CDR3 coding DNA: TGCGCCAGCAGCTTGATCCCCGGCTCCTACAATGAGCAGTTCTTC. The encoded protein is CASSLIPGSYNEQFF. Complete variable domain (other parts from reference TRBV5-1 and TRBJ2-1): KAGVTQTPRYLIKTRGQQVTLSCSPISGHRSVSWYQQTPGQGLQFLFEYFSETQRNKGNFPGRFSGRQFSNSRSEMNVSTLELGDSALYLCASSLIPGSYNEQFFGPGTRLTVL.

J is TRBJ2-3 and V is TRBV19; D uncertain. Deletions cut 1 base from V and 0 bases from J, with 8 bases between. Germline V lookup: CDR1 LNHDA, CDR2 SQIVND (reference sequence). The CDR3 is 15 amino acids. The CDR3 loop is CASSIGPASTDTQYF. For the CDR3, the DNA is TGTGCCAGTAGTATAGGGCCGGCTAGCACAGATACGCAGTATTTT.